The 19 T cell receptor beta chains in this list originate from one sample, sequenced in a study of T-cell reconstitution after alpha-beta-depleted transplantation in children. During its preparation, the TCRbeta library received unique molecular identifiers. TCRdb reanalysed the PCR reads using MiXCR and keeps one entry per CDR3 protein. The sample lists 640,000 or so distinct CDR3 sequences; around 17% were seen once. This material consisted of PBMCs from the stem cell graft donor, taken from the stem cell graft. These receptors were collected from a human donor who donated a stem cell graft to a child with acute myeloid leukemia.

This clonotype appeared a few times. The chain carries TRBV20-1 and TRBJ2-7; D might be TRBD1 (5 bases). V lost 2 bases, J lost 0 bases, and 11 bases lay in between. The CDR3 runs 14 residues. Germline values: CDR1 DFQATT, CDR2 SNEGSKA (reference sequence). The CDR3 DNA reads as TGCAGTGCTAGATTAGACAGTAACTCCTACGAGCAGTACTTC. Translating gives CSARLDSNSYEQYF.

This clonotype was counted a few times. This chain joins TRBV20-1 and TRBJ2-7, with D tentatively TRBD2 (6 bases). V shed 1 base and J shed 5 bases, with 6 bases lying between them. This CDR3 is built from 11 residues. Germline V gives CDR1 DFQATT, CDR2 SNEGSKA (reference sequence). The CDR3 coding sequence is TGCAGTGCTAGAGGGACTAACGAGCAGTACGTC. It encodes CSARGTNEQYV.

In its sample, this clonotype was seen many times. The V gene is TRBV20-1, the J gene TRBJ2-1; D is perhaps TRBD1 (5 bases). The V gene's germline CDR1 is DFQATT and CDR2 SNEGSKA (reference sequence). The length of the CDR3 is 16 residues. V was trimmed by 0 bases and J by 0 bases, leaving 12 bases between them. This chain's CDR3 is CSARDWQGSSYNEQFF. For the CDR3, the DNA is TGCAGTGCTAGAGATTGGCAGGGAAGCTCCTACAATGAGCAGTTCTTC.

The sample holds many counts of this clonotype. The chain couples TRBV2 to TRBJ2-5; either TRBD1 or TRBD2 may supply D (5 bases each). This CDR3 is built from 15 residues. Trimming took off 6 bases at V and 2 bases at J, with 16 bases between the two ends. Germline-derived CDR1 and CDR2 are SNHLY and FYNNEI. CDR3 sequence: CASRPRDDFQETQYF. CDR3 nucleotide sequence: TGTGCCAGCAGGCCCCGGGACGATTTTCAAGAGACCCAGTACTTC.

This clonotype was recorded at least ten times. For the CDR3, the DNA is TGCAGTGCCAGCGTGGGCAAAGGCTCTGGGGCCAACGTCCTGACTTTC. This translates into CSASVGKGSGANVLTF. V is TRBV20-1 and J is TRBJ2-6; D gene ambiguous. V was clipped by 6 bases and J by 0 bases, with 15 bases between them. The CDR3 is 16 amino acids. Germline V gene lookup returns CDR1 DFQATT and CDR2 SNEGSKA (reference sequence).

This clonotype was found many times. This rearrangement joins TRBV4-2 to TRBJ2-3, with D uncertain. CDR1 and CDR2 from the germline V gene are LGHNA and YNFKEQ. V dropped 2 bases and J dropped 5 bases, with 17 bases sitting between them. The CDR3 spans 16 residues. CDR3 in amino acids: CASSQNILGRRDTQYF. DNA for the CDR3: TGTGCCAGCAGCCAAAATATACTCGGAAGGAGAGATACGCAGTATTTT.

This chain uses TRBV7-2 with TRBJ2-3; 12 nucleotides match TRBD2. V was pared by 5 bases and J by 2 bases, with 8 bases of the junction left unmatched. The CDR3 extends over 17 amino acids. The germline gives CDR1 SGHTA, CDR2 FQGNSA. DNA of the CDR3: TGTGCCAGCAGCGACGCTAGCGGGGGGGCCGTCACAGATACGCAGTATTTT. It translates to CASSDASGGAVTDTQYF. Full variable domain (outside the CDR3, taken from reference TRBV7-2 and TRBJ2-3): GAGVSQSPSNKVTEKGKDVELRCDPISGHTALYWYRQSLGQGLEFLIYFQGNSAPDKSGLPSDRFSAERTGGSVSTLTIQRTQQEDSAVYLCASSDASGGAVTDTQYFGPGTRLTVL.

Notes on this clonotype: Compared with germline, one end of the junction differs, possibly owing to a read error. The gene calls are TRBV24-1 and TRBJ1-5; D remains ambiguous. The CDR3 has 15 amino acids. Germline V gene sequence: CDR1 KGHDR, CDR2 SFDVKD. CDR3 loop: CATSDPRVGNQRQHF. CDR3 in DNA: TGTGCCACCAGTGATCCCCGCGTTGGCAATCAGCGCCAGCATTTT.

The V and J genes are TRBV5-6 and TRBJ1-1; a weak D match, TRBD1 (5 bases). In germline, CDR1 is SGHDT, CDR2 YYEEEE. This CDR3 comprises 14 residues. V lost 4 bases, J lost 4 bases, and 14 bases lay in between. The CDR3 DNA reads TGTGCCAGCAGCCCGGTACCGGGGGGCACTGAAGCTTTCTTT. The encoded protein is CASSPVPGGTEAFF.

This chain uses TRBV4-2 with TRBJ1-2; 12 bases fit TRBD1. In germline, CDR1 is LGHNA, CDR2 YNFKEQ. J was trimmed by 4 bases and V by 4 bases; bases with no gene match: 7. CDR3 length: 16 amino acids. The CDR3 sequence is CASSPRGQGATYGYTF. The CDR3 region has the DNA TGTGCCAGCAGCCCAAGGGGACAGGGGGCGACCTATGGCTACACCTTC.

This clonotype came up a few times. In nucleotides, the CDR3 is TGTGCCAGCAGCCTACAGCGGGGGGGCGTCAATGAGCAGTTCTTC. It translates to CASSLQRGGVNEQFF. The V gene is TRBV7-2, the J gene TRBJ2-1, with 10 bases fitting TRBD2. CDR3 size: 15 residues. Germline CDR1 and CDR2: SGHTA and FQGNSA. With V trimmed by 5 bases and J by 6 bases, 7 bases remained unmatched.

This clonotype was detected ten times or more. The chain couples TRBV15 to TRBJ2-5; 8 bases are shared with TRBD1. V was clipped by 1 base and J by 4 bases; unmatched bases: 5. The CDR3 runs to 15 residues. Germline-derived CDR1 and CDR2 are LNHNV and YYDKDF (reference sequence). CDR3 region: CATSRVTGDLETQYF. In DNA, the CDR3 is TGTGCCACCAGCAGAGTGACAGGGGATCTAGAGACCCAGTACTTC.

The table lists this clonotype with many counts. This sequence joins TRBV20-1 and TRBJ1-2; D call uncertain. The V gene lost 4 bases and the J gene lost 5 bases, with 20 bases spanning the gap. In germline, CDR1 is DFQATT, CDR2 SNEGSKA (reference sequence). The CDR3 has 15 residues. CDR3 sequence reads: CSATRGSSSLYGYTF. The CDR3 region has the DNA TGCAGTGCTACCCGAGGGTCCTCGTCCTTGTATGGCTACACCTTC.

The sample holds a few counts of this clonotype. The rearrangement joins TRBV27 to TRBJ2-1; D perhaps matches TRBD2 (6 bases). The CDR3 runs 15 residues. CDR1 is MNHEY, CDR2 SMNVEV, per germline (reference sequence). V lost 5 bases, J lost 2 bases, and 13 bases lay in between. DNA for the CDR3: TGTGCCAGCAGTCAGGGACTTCCGCCCTACAATGAGCAGTTCTTC. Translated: CASSQGLPPYNEQFF.

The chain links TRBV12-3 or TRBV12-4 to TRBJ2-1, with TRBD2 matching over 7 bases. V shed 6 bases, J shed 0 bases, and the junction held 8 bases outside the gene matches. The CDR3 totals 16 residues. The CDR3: CASSPGGLASYNEQFF. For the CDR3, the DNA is TGTGCCAGCAGCCCCGGGGGGTTGGCCTCCTACAATGAGCAGTTCTTC.

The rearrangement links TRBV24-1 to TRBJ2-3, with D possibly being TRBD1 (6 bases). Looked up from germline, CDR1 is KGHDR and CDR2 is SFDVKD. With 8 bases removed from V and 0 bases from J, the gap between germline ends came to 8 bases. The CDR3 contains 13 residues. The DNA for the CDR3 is TGTGCCACCATGGGGGCTAGCACAGATACGCAGTATTTT. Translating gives CATMGASTDTQYF.

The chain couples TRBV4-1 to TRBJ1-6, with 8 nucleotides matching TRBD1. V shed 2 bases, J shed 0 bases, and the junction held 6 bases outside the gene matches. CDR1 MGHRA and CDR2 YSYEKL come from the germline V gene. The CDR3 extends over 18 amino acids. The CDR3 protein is CASSQPGQAFSYNSPLHF. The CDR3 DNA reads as TGCGCCAGCAGCCAACCGGGACAGGCCTTCTCCTATAATTCACCCCTCCACTTT.

The CDR3 sequence: CASSPREVNYGYTF. The CDR3 DNA follows: TGTGCCAGCAGCCCGCGGGAGGTCAACTATGGCTACACCTTC. This chain connects TRBV7-8 to TRBJ1-2, with D hard to call. The CDR3 length is 14 residues. The germline V gene encodes CDR1 SGHVS and CDR2 FQNEAQ. V was trimmed by 5 bases and J by 2 bases, leaving 12 bases between them.

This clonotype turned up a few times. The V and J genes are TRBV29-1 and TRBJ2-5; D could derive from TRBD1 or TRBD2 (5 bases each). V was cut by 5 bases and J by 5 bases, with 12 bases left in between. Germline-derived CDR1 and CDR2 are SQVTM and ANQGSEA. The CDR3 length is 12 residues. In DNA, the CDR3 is TGCAGCGTTAACCAGGGAGCGGAGACCCAGTACTTC. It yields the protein CSVNQGAETQYF. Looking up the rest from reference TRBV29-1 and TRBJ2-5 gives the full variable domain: SAVISQKPSRDICQRGTSLTIQCQVDSQVTMMFWYRQQPGQSLTLIATANQGSEATYESGFVIDKFPISRPNLTFSTLTVSNMSPEDSSIYLCSVNQGAETQYFGPGTRLLVL.